This TCR beta chain was recorded in a study of graft-versus-host responses after intestinal transplantation. Overall study context: Anti-thymocyte globulin induction, then tacrolimus and steroids for around 3 years, went to all recipients.

Assay used: immunoSEQ multiplex PCR; TCRdb lists only in-frame clones, some missing. The profile shows over 80,000 clones, about 82% of them singletons. Study observations and caveats: Allograft graft-versus-host to host-versus-graft clonal ratios ran high in patients with graft-donor T cell macrochimerism. Early HvG declines after transplant were associated with peak circulating GvH clone levels. Analysis identified GvH clones in recipient marrow, with some appearing first in ileum or blood.

Concerning this clone: Its antigen is not known.

This CDR3 has 14 residues. Germline lookup yields CDR1 PRHDT and CDR2 FYEKMQ (reference sequence). V was cut by 5 bases and J by 6 bases, with 17 bases left in between. This sample comprised PBMCs, obtained 255 days after intestinal transplant. The clonotype originates from a human patient who received an intestinal transplant, so some T cells may come from the graft donor. This rearrangement joins TRBV13 to TRBJ2-7; the D gene could be TRBD1 or TRBD2 (5 bases each). The CDR3 is CASSPGDRIGEQYF. For the CDR3, the DNA is TGTGCCAGCAGCCCCGGGGACCGGATCGGCGAGCAGTACTTC.